Presented here are 20 T cell receptor beta chains from one specimen sequenced in a study of blood T cell repertoires in COVID-19. Some clones are missing from TCRdb's copy, which holds only in-frame ones; the method was immunoSEQ multiplex PCR. The data contain approximately 170,000 clones, approximately 87% of them seen just once; the ten biggest clones take up approximately 4%. Sequenced: peripheral blood. These receptors all come from a woman between 65 and 79 years old with acute or convalescent COVID-19.

A few counts support this clone. The chain employs TRBV4-1 and TRBJ1-5; possibly TRBD1 for D (6 bases). V lost 3 bases to trimming and J lost 2 bases, with 20 bases between them. CDR1 MGHRA and CDR2 YSYEKL come from the germline V gene. The CDR3 has 18 amino acids. The CDR3 sequence: CASSQGEWGGAGNQPQHF. CDR3 bases: TGCGCCAGCAGCCAGGGAGAATGGGGGGGCGCGGGCAATCAGCCCCAGCATTTT.

This chain uses TRBV19 with TRBJ1-5; possible D gene TRBD1, 5 bases. V lost 1 base, J lost 4 bases, and 11 bases lay in between. Germline V gene lookup returns CDR1 LNHDA and CDR2 SQIVND (reference sequence). The CDR3 is 15 residues long. DNA of the CDR3: TGTGCCAGTAGTATAGGAGACGGACAAAATCAGCCCCAGCATTTT. This codes for CASSIGDGQNQPQHF.

Comments on this clone: Other DNA variants within this sample encode the same CDR3. The V call is TRBV20-1, the J call TRBJ2-3; D ambiguous. The CDR3 contains 10 residues. The germline V and J ends were trimmed by 3 bases and 6 bases, with 4 bases remaining between them. CDR1 and CDR2 (germline): DFQATT, SNEGSKA (reference sequence). CDR3 nucleotide sequence: TGCAGTGCTAGCAGGGATACGCAGTATTTT. This codes for CSASRDTQYF.

This clone was observed once. This chain joins TRBV11-2 and TRBJ2-1; 14 nucleotides align to TRBD2. CDR1 is SGHAT, CDR2 FQNNGV, per germline. After removal of 7 bases from V and 7 bases from J, the junction contained 12 bases not matched to a gene. This CDR3 comprises 17 residues. Here the CDR3 reads CASNPPPWTSGRNEQFF. The CDR3 DNA sequence: TGTGCCAGCAACCCACCCCCCTGGACTAGCGGGAGGAATGAGCAGTTCTTC.

The chain recombines TRBV3-1 (or the pseudogene TRBV3-2) with TRBJ1-1, with D possibly matching TRBD1 (6 bases). The CDR3 sequence is 15 residues long. Germline loops: CDR1 LGHDT, CDR2 YNNKEL (reference sequence). V was pared by 0 bases and J by 6 bases, with 14 bases between. This chain's CDR3 is CASSQDLWQGSEAFF. The DNA of the CDR3 is TGTGCCAGCAGCCAAGATCTGTGGCAGGGGTCTGAAGCTTTCTTT.

This clone was detected a few times. The chain links TRBV18 to TRBJ1-1; TRBD1 is a possible D gene (5 bases). Trimming pared 3 bases from V and 1 base from J, leaving 9 bases between. The CDR3 spans 14 residues. From germline, CDR1 is KGHSH and CDR2 LQKENI. CDR3 DNA: TGTGCCAGCTCACCCGCCAGGGCGAACACTGAAGCTTTCTTT. This codes for CASSPARANTEAFF.

The chain's CDR3 is CAWSVILPLGNTIYF. For the CDR3, the DNA is TGTGCCTGGAGTGTAATCCTCCCCCTAGGAAACACCATATATTTT. V usage is TRBV30 and J usage is TRBJ1-3; D remains unclear. The ends were cut back, 0 bases at V and 4 bases at J, with 13 bases in the middle. This CDR3 region has 15 residues. Germline-derived CDR1 and CDR2 are GTSNPN and SVGIG (reference sequence).

A few counts support this clone. The chain uses TRBV28 and TRBJ2-1, with TRBD1 as a possible D gene (6 bases). The germline gives CDR1 MDHEN, CDR2 SYDVKM. The CDR3 is 15 amino acids. V lost 2 bases, J lost 7 bases, and 15 bases lay in between. The CDR3 nucleotides read TGTGCCAGCAGTTTAAGTCAGGGGTTGGGTAATGAGCAGTTCTTC. Translation gives CASSLSQGLGNEQFF. Full variable domain (missing parts from reference TRBV28 and TRBJ2-1): DVKVTQSSRYLVKRTGEKVFLECVQDMDHENMFWYRQDPGLGLRLIYFSYDVKMKEKGDIPEGYSVSREKKERFSLILESASTNQTSMYLCASSLSQGLGNEQFFGPGTRLTVL.

This clone appeared a single time. The chain couples TRBV4-1 to TRBJ1-2, with 8 bases matching TRBD1. Per the germline V gene, CDR1 is MGHRA and CDR2 is YSYEKL. The CDR3 is made up of 16 amino acids. The J segment lost 7 bases and the V segment lost 4 bases, leaving 14 bases of the junction unmatched. The CDR3 sequence is CASSLYLGQGIVGYTF. CDR3 bases: TGCGCCAGCAGCCTATACCTCGGACAGGGAATCGTTGGCTACACCTTC.

The rearrangement links TRBV7-8 to TRBJ1-6; 9 nucleotides line up with TRBD1. J gave up 15 bases and V 5 bases, and 11 bases lay outside the gene matches. This CDR3 spans 14 amino acids. Germline CDR1 is SGHVS and CDR2 is FQNEAQ. The CDR3 nucleotides read TGTGCCAGCAGCCCGGGGACAGGGCTAAAGGGCCTCCACTTT. As protein: CASSPGTGLKGLHF.

This chain connects TRBV30 to TRBJ1-5; D remains ambiguous. Germline loops: CDR1 GTSNPN, CDR2 SVGIG (reference sequence). Trimming pared 4 bases from V and 4 bases from J, leaving 11 bases between. This CDR3 has 13 residues. In DNA, the CDR3 is TGTGCCTGGACTATGGGCCAGAATCAGCCCCAGCATTTT. This gives the protein CAWTMGQNQPQHF.

This clone was detected once. The V call is TRBV7-6, the J call TRBJ1-2; D gene uncertain. Trimming shortened V by 5 bases and J by 3 bases, and 16 bases separated the two germline ends. Germline V gives CDR1 SGHVS, CDR2 FNYEAQ. The CDR3 extends over 15 amino acids. The CDR3 sequence: CASSPTAGWYYGYTF. DNA of the CDR3: TGTGCCAGCAGCCCCACCGCGGGGTGGTACTATGGCTACACCTTC.

The gene calls are TRBV9 and TRBJ2-2, with a possible D match to TRBD1 (5 bases). V was trimmed by 0 bases and J by 4 bases, leaving 10 bases between them. CDR1 and CDR2 (germline): SGDLS, YYNGEE. The CDR3 has 15 residues. The CDR3 protein is CASSVAGYGTGELFF. CDR3 DNA sequence: TGTGCCAGCAGCGTAGCAGGGTACGGCACCGGGGAGCTGTTTTTT.

The chain joins TRBV18 to TRBJ1-2; 7 nucleotides line up with TRBD1. This CDR3 has 14 amino acids. V trimming: 3 bases; J trimming: 6 bases; junction bases outside the gene matches: 7. Germline V gene sequence: CDR1 KGHSH, CDR2 LQKENI. The CDR3 sequence: CASSPRTGGDGYTF. The CDR3 DNA is TGTGCCAGCTCACCTCGGACAGGAGGGGATGGCTACACCTTC.

This clone came up a few times. V usage is TRBV30 and J usage is TRBJ1-3, with D unclear. Trimming pared 1 base from V and 0 bases from J, leaving 13 bases between. The germline CDR1 and CDR2 sequences are GTSNPN and SVGIG (reference sequence). The CDR3 is 16 residues long. The CDR3 DNA reads TGTGCCTGGAGTGGTAACACGTTTTACTCTGGAAACACCATATATTTT. Its protein product is CAWSGNTFYSGNTIYF.

V is TRBV4-2 and J is TRBJ1-4; D might be TRBD1 (5 bases). Germline lookup yields CDR1 LGHNA and CDR2 YNFKEQ. The CDR3 has 16 residues. Trimming removed 4 bases from V and 2 bases from J, with 14 bases in between. The DNA for the CDR3 is TGTGCCAGCAGCCGCCAATCTCAGGGTACTAATGAAAAACTGTTTTTT. Protein sequence: CASSRQSQGTNEKLFF.

The rearrangement uses TRBV5-4 and TRBJ1-6; TRBD1 aligns across 12 bases. The V segment lost 4 bases and the J segment 9 bases; nucleotides outside the gene matches: 5. Germline assignment: CDR1 SGHNT and CDR2 YYREEE (reference sequence). This CDR3 is built from 15 residues. The CDR3 coding sequence is TGTGCCAGCAGCCCCGGGACAGGGGGCACTTCACCCCTCCACTTT. Encoded protein: CASSPGTGGTSPLHF. The whole variable domain, remainder taken from reference TRBV5-4 and TRBJ1-6, is ETGVTQSPTHLIKTRGQQVTLRCSSQSGHNTVSWYQQALGQGPQFIFQYYREEENGRGNFPPRFSGLQFPNYSSELNVNALELDDSALYLCASSPGTGGTSPLHFGNGTRLTVT.

The CDR3 DNA reads TGCGCCAGCAGCTTGGCTCGTTCTAGCTCCTACAATGAGCAGTTCTTC. Its protein is CASSLARSSSYNEQFF. The chain uses TRBV5-1 and TRBJ2-1, with unresolved D. The CDR3 is made up of 16 amino acids. Deletions cut 0 bases from V and 0 bases from J, with 10 bases between. Germline V gene sequence: CDR1 SGHRS, CDR2 YFSETQ.

V and J are TRBV11-1 and TRBJ2-1, with 9 bases that match TRBD1. This CDR3 is 16 amino acids long. Germline CDR1 SGHAT, CDR2 FQDESV (reference sequence). The V and J ends lost 5 bases and 3 bases, in that order; junction bases with no gene match: 8. The CDR3 coding sequence is TGTGCCAGCAGCCCGTGGACAGGGGCGATCTACAATGAGCAGTTCTTC. Translation: CASSPWTGAIYNEQFF.

The chain employs TRBV11-2 and TRBJ2-3; D may be TRBD2 (7 bases). The CDR3 sequence is 17 residues long. Trimming shortened V by 1 base and J by 2 bases, and 16 bases separated the two germline ends. The germline gives CDR1 SGHAT, CDR2 FQNNGV. DNA for the CDR3: TGTGCCAGCAGCTTAGGAGGGGGGGGCCTAATCACAGATACGCAGTATTTT. Protein sequence: CASSLGGGGLITDTQYF.